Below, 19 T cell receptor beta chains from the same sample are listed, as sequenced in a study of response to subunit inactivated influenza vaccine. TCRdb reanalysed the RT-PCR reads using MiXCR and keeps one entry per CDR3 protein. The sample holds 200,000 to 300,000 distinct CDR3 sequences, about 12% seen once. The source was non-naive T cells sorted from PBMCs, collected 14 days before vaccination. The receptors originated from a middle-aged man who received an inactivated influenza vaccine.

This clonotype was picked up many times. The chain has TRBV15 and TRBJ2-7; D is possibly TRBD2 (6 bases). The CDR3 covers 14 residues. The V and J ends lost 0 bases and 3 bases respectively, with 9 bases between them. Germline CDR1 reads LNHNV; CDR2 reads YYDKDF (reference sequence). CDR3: CATSREGGGYEQYF. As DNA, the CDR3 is TGTGCCACCAGCAGAGAGGGAGGAGGCTACGAGCAGTACTTC.

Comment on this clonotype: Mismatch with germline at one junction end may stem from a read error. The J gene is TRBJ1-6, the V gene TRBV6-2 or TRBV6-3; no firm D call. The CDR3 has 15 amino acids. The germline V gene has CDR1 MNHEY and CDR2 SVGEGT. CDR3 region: CASSSGFHYNSPLYF. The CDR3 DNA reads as TGTGCCAGCAGCTCGGGGTTTCACTATAATTCACCCCTCTACTTT.

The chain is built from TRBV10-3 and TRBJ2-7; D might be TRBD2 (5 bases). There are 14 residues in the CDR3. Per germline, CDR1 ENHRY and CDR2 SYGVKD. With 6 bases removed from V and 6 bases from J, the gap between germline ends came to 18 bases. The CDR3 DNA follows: TGTGCCATCAGCACGGGAATACAGAGTCTCGAGCAGTACTTC. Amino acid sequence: CAISTGIQSLEQYF.

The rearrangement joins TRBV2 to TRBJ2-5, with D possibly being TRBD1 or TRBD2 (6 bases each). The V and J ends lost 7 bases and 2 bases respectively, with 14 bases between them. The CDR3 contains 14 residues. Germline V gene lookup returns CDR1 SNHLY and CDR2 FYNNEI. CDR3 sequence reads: CASKFGGRQETQYF. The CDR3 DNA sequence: TGTGCCAGCAAATTTGGGGGGCGGCAAGAGACCCAGTACTTC.

The CDR3 nucleotides read TGTGCCAGCAGTCCCTGGACCGGGGGGGATGAGCAGTTCTTC. Translated, it gives CASSPWTGGDEQFF. This sequence joins TRBV6-2 or TRBV6-3 and TRBJ2-1; TRBD2 aligns across 8 bases. CDR3 length: 14 amino acids. Trimming cost V 5 bases and J 8 bases; bases outside gene matches: 8. CDR1 is MNHEY and CDR2 is SVGEGT in the germline V gene.

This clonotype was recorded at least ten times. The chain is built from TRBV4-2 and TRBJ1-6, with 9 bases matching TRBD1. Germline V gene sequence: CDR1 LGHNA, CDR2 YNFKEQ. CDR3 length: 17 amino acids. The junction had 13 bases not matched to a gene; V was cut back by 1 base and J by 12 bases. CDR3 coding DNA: TGTGCCAGCAGCCAAGTCCTTATGGACAGGGGAGAAGGACCCCTCCACTTT. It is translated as CASSQVLMDRGEGPLHF.

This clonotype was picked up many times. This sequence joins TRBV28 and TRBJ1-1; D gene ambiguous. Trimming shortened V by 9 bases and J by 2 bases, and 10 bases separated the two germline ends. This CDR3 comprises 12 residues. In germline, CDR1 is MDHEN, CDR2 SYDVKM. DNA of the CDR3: TGTGCCAGTCGGGGAGTTAACACTGAAGCTTTCTTT. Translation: CASRGVNTEAFF.

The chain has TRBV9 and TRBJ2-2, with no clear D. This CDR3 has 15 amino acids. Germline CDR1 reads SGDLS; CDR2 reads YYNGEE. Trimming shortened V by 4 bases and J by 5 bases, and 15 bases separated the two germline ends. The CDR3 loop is CASSSRVVETGELFF. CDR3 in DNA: TGTGCCAGCAGCTCCCGGGTCGTCGAGACCGGGGAGCTGTTTTTT.

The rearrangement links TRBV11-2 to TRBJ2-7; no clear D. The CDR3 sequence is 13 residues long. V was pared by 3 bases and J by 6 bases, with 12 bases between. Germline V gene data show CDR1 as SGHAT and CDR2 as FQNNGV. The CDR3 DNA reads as TGTGCCAGCAGCTTCATCATTGGTCGCGAGCAGTACTTC. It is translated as CASSFIIGREQYF.

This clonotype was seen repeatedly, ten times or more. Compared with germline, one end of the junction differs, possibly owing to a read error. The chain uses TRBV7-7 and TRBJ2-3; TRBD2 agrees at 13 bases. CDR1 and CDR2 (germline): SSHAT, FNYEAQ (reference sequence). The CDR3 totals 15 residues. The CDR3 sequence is CASSEGLAGTDTQYF. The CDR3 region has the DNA TGTGCTAGCAGCGAGGGACTAGCGGGGACAGATACGCAGTATTTT.

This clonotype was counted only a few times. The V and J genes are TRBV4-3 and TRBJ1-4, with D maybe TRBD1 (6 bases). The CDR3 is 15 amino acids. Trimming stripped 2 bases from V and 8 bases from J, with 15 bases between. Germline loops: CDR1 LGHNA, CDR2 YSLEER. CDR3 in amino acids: CASSQNRVNEEKLFF. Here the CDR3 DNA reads TGCGCCAGCAGCCAAAACAGGGTGAATGAGGAAAAACTGTTTTTT.

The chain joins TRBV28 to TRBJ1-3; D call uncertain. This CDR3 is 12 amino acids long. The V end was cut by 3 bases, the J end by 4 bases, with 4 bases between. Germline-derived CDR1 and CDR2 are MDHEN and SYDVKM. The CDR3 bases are TGTGCCAGCAGTTTTCTCGGAAACACCATATATTTT. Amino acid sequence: CASSFLGNTIYF.

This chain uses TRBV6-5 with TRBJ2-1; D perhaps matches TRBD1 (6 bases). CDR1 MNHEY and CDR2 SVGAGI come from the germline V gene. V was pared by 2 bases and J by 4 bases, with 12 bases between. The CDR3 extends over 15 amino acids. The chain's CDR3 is CASSYDSGVYNEQFF. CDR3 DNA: TGTGCCAGCAGTTACGACTCAGGGGTGTACAATGAGCAGTTCTTC.

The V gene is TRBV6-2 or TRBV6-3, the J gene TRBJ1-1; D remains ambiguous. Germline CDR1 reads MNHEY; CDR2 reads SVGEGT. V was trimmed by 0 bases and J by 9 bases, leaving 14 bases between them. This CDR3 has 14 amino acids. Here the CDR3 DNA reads TGTGCCAGCAGTTACTCTCTCCCCCGCGCGCAAGCTTTCTTT. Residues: CASSYSLPRAQAFF.

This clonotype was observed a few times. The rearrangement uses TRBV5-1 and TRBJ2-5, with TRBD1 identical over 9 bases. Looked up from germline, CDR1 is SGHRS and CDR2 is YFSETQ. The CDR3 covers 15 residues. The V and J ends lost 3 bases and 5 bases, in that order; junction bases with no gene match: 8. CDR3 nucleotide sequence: TGCGCCAGCAGCTGGTACAGGGGGCTAGACGAGACCCAGTACTTC. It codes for CASSWYRGLDETQYF.

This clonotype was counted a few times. The CDR3 loop is CASSERAGGADTQYF. As DNA, the CDR3 is TGTGCCAGCAGTGAACGGGCGGGAGGGGCAGATACGCAGTATTTT. The chain carries TRBV2 and TRBJ2-3; 9 positions match TRBD2. This CDR3 is built from 15 residues. Germline V gene lookup returns CDR1 SNHLY and CDR2 FYNNEI. Trimming removed 2 bases from V and 4 bases from J; junction bases left unmatched: 4.

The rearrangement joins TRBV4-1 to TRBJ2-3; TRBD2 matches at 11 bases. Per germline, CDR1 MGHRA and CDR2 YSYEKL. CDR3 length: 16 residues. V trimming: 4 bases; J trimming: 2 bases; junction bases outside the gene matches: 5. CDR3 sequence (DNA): TGCGCCAGCAGCCTTAGACTAGCGGGGCCCACAGATACGCAGTATTTT. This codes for CASSLRLAGPTDTQYF.

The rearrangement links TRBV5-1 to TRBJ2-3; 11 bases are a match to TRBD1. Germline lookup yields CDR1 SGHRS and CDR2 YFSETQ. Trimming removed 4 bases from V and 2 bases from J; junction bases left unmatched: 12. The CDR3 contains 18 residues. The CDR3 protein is CASSRTGGSSGYTDTQYF. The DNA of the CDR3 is TGCGCCAGCAGCAGGACAGGGGGCTCATCCGGTTACACAGATACGCAGTATTTT.

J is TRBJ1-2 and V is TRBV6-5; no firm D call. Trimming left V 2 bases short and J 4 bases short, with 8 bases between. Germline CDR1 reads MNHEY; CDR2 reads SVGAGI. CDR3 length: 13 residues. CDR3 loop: CASSYNSAYGYTF. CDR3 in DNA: TGTGCCAGCAGTTACAACAGTGCCTATGGCTACACCTTC.